A selection of T cell receptor beta chains follows, all from one sample in a study of response to subunit inactivated influenza vaccine. TCRdb redid the calling of the RT-PCR reads with MiXCR, one entry per CDR3 protein. The data contain under 200,000 distinct CDR3 sequences, roughly a tenth of them seen just once; the ten biggest clones take up over 10%. Material: non-naive T cells sorted from PBMCs, obtained roughly 45 days after vaccination. All receptors derive from a man in his fifties who received an inactivated influenza vaccine. Both conserved end residues are part of each CDR3. The D gene is left open where the match is weak. Size tells how often a clone was seen (once, few, many) or the class of an expanded clone, and some rows leave it out.

clone_size: -; v_call: TRBV20-1; j_call: TRBJ2-4; d_call: TRBD2; cdr3_aa: CSAPLGLGPKNIQYF; cdr3_nt: TGCAGTGCACCCCTGGGACTAGGGCCCAAAAACATTCAGTACTTC
clone_size: few; v_call: TRBV20-1; j_call: TRBJ1-6; d_call: TRBD1; cdr3_aa: CSARWDRGYNSPLHF; cdr3_nt: TGCAGTGCTAGGTGGGACAGGGGCTATAATTCACCCCTCCACTTT
clone_size: many; v_call: TRBV7-9; j_call: TRBJ1-1; d_call: -; cdr3_aa: CASSLGQINTEAFF; cdr3_nt: TGTGCCAGCAGCTTAGGGCAGATTAACACTGAAGCTTTCTTT
clone_size: many; v_call: TRBV5-1; j_call: TRBJ2-1; d_call: -; cdr3_aa: CASSLDNEQFF; cdr3_nt: TGCGCCAGCAGCTTGGACAATGAGCAGTTCTTC
clone_size: many; v_call: TRBV20-1; j_call: TRBJ2-1; d_call: TRBD2; cdr3_aa: CSAISGTVNEQFF; cdr3_nt: TGCAGTGCTATAAGCGGGACCGTCAATGAGCAGTTCTTC
clone_size: -; v_call: TRBV7-9; j_call: TRBJ2-7; d_call: -; cdr3_aa: CASSETIRGTDEQYF; cdr3_nt: TGTGCCAGCAGCGAGACGATTAGGGGGACCGACGAGCAGTACTTC
clone_size: -; v_call: TRBV25-1; j_call: TRBJ1-1; d_call: -; cdr3_aa: CASSGPSPNTEAFF; cdr3_nt: TGTGCCAGCAGCGGGCCGTCCCCGAACACTGAAGCTTTCTTT
clone_size: -; v_call: TRBV20-1; j_call: TRBJ2-7; d_call: TRBD1; cdr3_aa: CSAKRTGPAYEQYF; cdr3_nt: TGCAGTGCTAAACGGACAGGGCCAGCCTACGAGCAGTACTTC
clone_size: once; v_call: TRBV5-1; j_call: TRBJ2-3; d_call: -; cdr3_aa: CASRGGAADTQYF; cdr3_nt: TGCGCCAGCAGGGGGGGGGCGGCAGATACGCAGTATTTT
clone_size: few; v_call: TRBV5-1; j_call: TRBJ2-3; d_call: TRBD2; cdr3_aa: CATRTSGITDTQYF; cdr3_nt: TGCGCCACCAGGACTAGCGGGATTACAGATACGCAGTATTTT
clone_size: -; v_call: TRBV7-9; j_call: TRBJ2-7; d_call: TRBD1; cdr3_aa: CASTVNRGSYEQYF; cdr3_nt: TGTGCCAGCACCGTCAACAGGGGGTCCTACGAGCAGTACTTC
clone_size: -; v_call: TRBV20-1; j_call: TRBJ1-1; d_call: -; cdr3_aa: CSPLRDHTEAFF; cdr3_nt: TGCAGTCCACTCCGGGACCACACTGAAGCTTTCTTT
clone_size: -; v_call: TRBV3-1; j_call: TRBJ1-5; d_call: -; cdr3_aa: CASSQDPGSNQPQHF; cdr3_nt: TGTGCCAGCAGCCAAGATCCTGGTAGCAATCAGCCCCAGCATTTT
clone_size: -; v_call: TRBV11-1; j_call: TRBJ2-3; d_call: -; cdr3_aa: CASNPGLPTDTQYF; cdr3_nt: TGTGCCAGCAACCCGGGACTGCCTACGGATACGCAGTATTTT
clone_size: few; v_call: TRBV14; j_call: TRBJ2-7; d_call: TRBD2; cdr3_aa: CASSHHSGANSYEQYF; cdr3_nt: TGTGCCAGCAGCCACCATAGCGGGGCCAACTCCTACGAGCAGTACTTC
clone_size: few; v_call: TRBV18; j_call: TRBJ2-6; d_call: TRBD1; cdr3_aa: CASSPGGQGSGANVLTF; cdr3_nt: TGTGCCAGCTCACCAGGAGGACAGGGCTCTGGGGCCAACGTCCTGACTTTC
clone_size: few; v_call: TRBV20-1; j_call: TRBJ1-2; d_call: TRBD1; cdr3_aa: CSASKGQGADYGYTF; cdr3_nt: TGCAGTGCTAGTAAGGGACAGGGGGCCGACTATGGCTACACCTTC
clone_size: -; v_call: TRBV19; j_call: TRBJ1-1; d_call: -; cdr3_aa: CASSPLGNTEAFF; cdr3_nt: TGTGCCAGTAGCCCTCTAGGGAACACTGAAGCTTTCTTT
clone_size: few; v_call: TRBV12-3/TRBV12-4; j_call: TRBJ2-1; d_call: TRBD2; cdr3_aa: CASTRIAGGLSSYNEQFF; cdr3_nt: TGTGCCAGCACCCGAATAGCGGGGGGCTTAAGCTCCTACAATGAGCAGTTCTTC
clone_size: few; v_call: TRBV20-1; j_call: TRBJ2-3; d_call: -; cdr3_aa: CSARERQSITDTQYF; cdr3_nt: TGCAGTGCTAGAGAGAGACAGTCCATCACAGATACGCAGTATTTT
clone_size: many; v_call: TRBV4-2; j_call: TRBJ2-7; d_call: TRBD2; cdr3_aa: CASSHPSPQREYSYEQYF; cdr3_nt: TGTGCCAGCAGCCACCCAAGCCCCCAGCGGGAGTACTCCTACGAGCAGTACTTC
clone_size: -; v_call: TRBV12-3/TRBV12-4; j_call: TRBJ2-7; d_call: TRBD1; cdr3_aa: CASTTTPETGATKQYF; cdr3_nt: TGTGCCAGCACAACAACGCCTGAGACAGGGGCTACGAAGCAGTACTTC
clone_size: many; v_call: TRBV28; j_call: TRBJ1-1; d_call: -; cdr3_aa: CASSIWGAEAFF; cdr3_nt: TGTGCCAGCAGTATTTGGGGGGCTGAAGCTTTCTTT
clone_size: -; v_call: TRBV4-1; j_call: TRBJ1-2; d_call: -; cdr3_aa: CASSQAGWGGSEGYGYTF; cdr3_nt: TGCGCCAGCAGCCAAGCAGGTTGGGGGGGATCAGAGGGCTATGGCTACACCTTC
clone_size: few; v_call: TRBV7-2; j_call: TRBJ1-1; d_call: -; cdr3_aa: CASSLVRNTEAFF; cdr3_nt: TGTGCCAGCAGCTTAGTGAGGAACACTGAAGCTTTCTTT
clone_size: many; v_call: TRBV3-1; j_call: TRBJ2-2; d_call: -; cdr3_aa: CASSQDGRTGELFF; cdr3_nt: TGTGCCAGCAGCCAGGACGGAAGGACCGGGGAGCTGTTTTTT
clone_size: -; v_call: TRBV20-1; j_call: TRBJ1-2; d_call: TRBD1; cdr3_aa: CSASRWDSPQGYTF; cdr3_nt: TGCAGTGCTAGTCGCTGGGACAGCCCCCAGGGCTACACCTTC
clone_size: -; v_call: TRBV12-3/TRBV12-4; j_call: TRBJ2-2; d_call: -; cdr3_aa: CASSSGTPNTGELFF; cdr3_nt: TGTGCCAGCAGCTCCGGGACTCCGAACACCGGGGAGCTGTTTTTT